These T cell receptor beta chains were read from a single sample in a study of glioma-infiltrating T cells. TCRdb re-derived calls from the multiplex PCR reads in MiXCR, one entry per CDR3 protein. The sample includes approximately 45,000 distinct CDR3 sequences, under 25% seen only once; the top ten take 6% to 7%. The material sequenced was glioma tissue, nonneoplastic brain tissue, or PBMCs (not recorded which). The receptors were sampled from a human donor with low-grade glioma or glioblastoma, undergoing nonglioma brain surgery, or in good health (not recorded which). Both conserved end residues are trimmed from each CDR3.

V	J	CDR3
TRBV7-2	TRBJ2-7	ASSLPGGTTYEQY
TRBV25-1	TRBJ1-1	ASSEYDENTEAF
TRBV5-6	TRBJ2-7	ASSPSGGPYEQY
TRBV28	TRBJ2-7	ASSPIRGGVYEQY
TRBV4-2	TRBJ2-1	ASGGVLLAGAYNEQF
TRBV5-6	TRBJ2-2	ASSLALGKRGNTGELF
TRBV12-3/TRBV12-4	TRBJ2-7	ASSERFGTISYEQY
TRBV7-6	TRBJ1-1	ASSRTTQGLTEAF
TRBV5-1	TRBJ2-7	ASSLDGAIYEQY
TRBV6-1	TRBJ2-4	ASSQTSSGRNIQY
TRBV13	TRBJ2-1	ASSPPSGGSYNEQF
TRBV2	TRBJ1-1	ASVMGPNTKAF
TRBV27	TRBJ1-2	ASSRIPRTRGYT
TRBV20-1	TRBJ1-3	SAASQRGNTIY
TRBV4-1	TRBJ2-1	ASSQTGIPPMDEQF
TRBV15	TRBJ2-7	ATSRSDGPRYNSPEQY
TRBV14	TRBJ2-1	ASSPGDKYYNEQF
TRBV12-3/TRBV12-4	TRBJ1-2	ASSRPTGGINYGYT
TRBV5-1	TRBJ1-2	ASSFQGGNYGYT
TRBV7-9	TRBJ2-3	ASSLTSPSFTDTQY
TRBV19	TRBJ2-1	ASNELGNEQF
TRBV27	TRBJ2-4	ASSFGTSGLPGDIQY
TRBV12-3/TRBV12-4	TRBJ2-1	ASQTGGNEQF
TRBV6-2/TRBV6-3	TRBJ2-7	ASSLRSGTVSYEQY
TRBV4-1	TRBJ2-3	ASSPQVTWGIPGQDTDTQY
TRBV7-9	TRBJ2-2	ASEPLEKGPEELF
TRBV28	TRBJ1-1	ASSGQTYTAF
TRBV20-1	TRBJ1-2	SARDRAGVYGYT
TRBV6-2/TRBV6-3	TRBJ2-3	ASRDRGGTDTQY
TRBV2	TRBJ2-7	ASSDPGSGQY
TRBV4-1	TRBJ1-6	ASSQDQGDSRPLH
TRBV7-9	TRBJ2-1	ASSISDRTPYNEQF
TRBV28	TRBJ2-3	ASSLLTPRGTDTQY
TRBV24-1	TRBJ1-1	ATSDLNDTEAF
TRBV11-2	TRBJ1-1	ASSPKEYLNTEAF
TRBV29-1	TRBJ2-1	SVRQGGNEQF
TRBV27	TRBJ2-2	ASRSFPGRSNTGELF
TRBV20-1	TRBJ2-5	SAVEPGGPETQY
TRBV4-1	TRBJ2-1	ASSQELGLGNEQF
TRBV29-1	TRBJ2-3	SVAPMGATDTQY